Listed here are 29 T cell receptor beta chains from one sample, sequenced in a study of T cell changes during pregnancy in multiple sclerosis. Generated by immunoSEQ multiplex PCR, the TCRdb table keeps only in-frame clones and is missing some. The sample holds some 80,000 clones, approximately 90% seen once. The sequenced sample was peripheral blood, obtained in the first trimester of pregnancy. The receptors were sampled from a female donor with multiple sclerosis, enrolled in a pregnancy study.

The rearrangement joins TRBV7-8 to TRBJ2-5; D gene uncertain. V was clipped by 5 bases and J by 0 bases, with 4 bases between them. The CDR3 runs 12 residues. CDR1 and CDR2 from the germline V gene are SGHVS and FQNEAQ. The CDR3 coding sequence is TGTGCCAGCAGCCGCGACCAAGAGACCCAGTACTTC. Protein: CASSRDQETQYF.

This chain connects TRBV7-2 to TRBJ2-1, with D perhaps matching TRBD1 (6 bases). This CDR3 is built from 14 residues. V was trimmed by 3 bases and J by 4 bases, leaving 10 bases between them. The germline V gene encodes CDR1 SGHTA and CDR2 FQGNSA. CDR3 sequence: CASSLDRTYNEQFF. The CDR3 nucleotides are TGTGCCAGCAGCTTGGACAGAACTTACAATGAGCAGTTCTTC.

The gene calls are TRBV7-2 and TRBJ2-1; D may be TRBD1 (6 bases). This CDR3 region has 12 residues. Trimming took off 5 bases at V and 10 bases at J, with 12 bases between the two ends. Per germline, CDR1 SGHTA and CDR2 FQGNSA. The CDR3 region is CASSQQGFEQFF. CDR3 nucleotides: TGTGCCAGCAGCCAACAGGGTTTCGAGCAGTTCTTC.

The chain couples TRBV5-4 to TRBJ2-3; D unresolved. Per the germline V gene, CDR1 is SGHNT and CDR2 is YYREEE (reference sequence). This CDR3 contains 14 residues. Trimming removed 4 bases from V and 6 bases from J, with 15 bases in between. CDR3 coding DNA: TGTGCCAGCAGCCCAACCAACTACGAGGATACGCAGTATTTT. Protein sequence: CASSPTNYEDTQYF.

The chain links TRBV29-1 to TRBJ2-2; the match to TRBD2 covers 9 bases. The CDR3 has 13 residues. The germline V gene encodes CDR1 SQVTM and CDR2 ANQGSEA. CDR3 coding DNA: TGCAGTATTAGCGGGAGAGGCACCGGGGAGCTGTTTTTT. It is translated as CSISGRGTGELFF.

This clone was observed once. V gene TRBV15 combines with J gene TRBJ1-1; TRBD1 might be the D (6 bases). With 4 bases removed from V and 0 bases from J, the gap between germline ends came to 18 bases. CDR3 length: 17 residues. Germline V gene data show CDR1 as LNHNV and CDR2 as YYDKDF (reference sequence). CDR3 protein: CATSIGRGAGVNTEAFF. The CDR3 nucleotides read TGTGCCACCAGCATAGGCCGGGGGGCAGGCGTGAACACTGAAGCTTTCTTT.

V and J are TRBV2 and TRBJ2-5; D not resolved. Trimming left V 3 bases short and J 0 bases short, with 14 bases between. The CDR3 has 16 amino acids. Germline CDR1 and CDR2: SNHLY and FYNNEI. The CDR3 loop reads CASSDIGGEYQETQYF. The CDR3 DNA sequence: TGTGCCAGCAGTGATATTGGCGGAGAGTACCAAGAGACCCAGTACTTC. Complete variable domain (other parts from reference TRBV2 and TRBJ2-5): EPEVTQTPSHQVTQMGQEVILRCVPISNHLYFYWYRQILGQKVEFLVSFYNNEISEKSEIFDDQFSVERPDGSNFTLKIRSTKLEDSAMYFCASSDIGGEYQETQYFGPGTRLLVL.

The chain employs TRBV5-1 and TRBJ2-7, with D unresolved. V lost 2 bases to trimming and J lost 7 bases, with 16 bases between them. The CDR3 has 14 amino acids. Looked up from germline, CDR1 is SGHRS and CDR2 is YFSETQ. The CDR3 protein is CASSLSVGYREQYF. Here the CDR3 DNA reads TGCGCCAGCAGCTTATCGGTGGGCTATAGGGAGCAGTACTTC.

The gene calls are TRBV12-5 and TRBJ1-5; 10 bases map to TRBD1. The junction had 13 bases not matched to a gene; V was cut back by 7 bases and J by 1 base. CDR1 LGHNT and CDR2 FRNRAP come from the germline V gene. This CDR3 has 18 residues. The CDR3 loop is CASAVGWSDRGSNQPQHF. In nucleotides, the CDR3 is TGTGCTAGTGCCGTTGGGTGGTCGGACAGGGGGAGCAATCAGCCCCAGCATTTT. The full variable domain, rest sourced from reference TRBV12-5 and TRBJ1-5, is DARVTQTPRHKVTEMGQEVTMRCQPILGHNTVFWYRQTMMQGLELLAYFRNRAPLDDSGMPKDRFSAEMPDATLATLKIQPSEPRDSAVYFCASAVGWSDRGSNQPQHFGDGTRLSIL.

The CDR3, as DNA: TGTGCCAGCAGAGACCCTCGGACAGAACGCTATGGCTACACCTTC. Amino acid sequence: CASRDPRTERYGYTF. The chain recombines TRBV7-6 with TRBJ1-2; weak D call: TRBD1 (6 bases). V was trimmed by 6 bases and J by 4 bases, leaving 18 bases between them. This CDR3 spans 15 amino acids. Germline CDR1 reads SGHVS; CDR2 reads FNYEAQ.

V usage is TRBV7-2 and J usage is TRBJ1-1; D unclear. The CDR3 runs to 13 residues. V shed 4 bases and J shed 7 bases, with 13 bases lying between them. Germline CDR1 is SGHTA and CDR2 is FQGNSA. CDR3 loop: CASSYLAGDEAFF. CDR3 nucleotides: TGTGCCAGCAGCTACCTCGCCGGTGATGAAGCTTTCTTT. Full variable domain (missing parts from reference TRBV7-2 and TRBJ1-1): GAGVSQSPSNKVTEKGKDVELRCDPISGHTALYWYRQSLGQGLEFLIYFQGNSAPDKSGLPSDRFSAERTGGSVSTLTIQRTQQEDSAVYLCASSYLAGDEAFFGQGTRLTVV.

V gene TRBV6-4 combines with J gene TRBJ1-6, with 7 positions matching TRBD1. Germline CDR1 and CDR2: MRHNA and SNTAGT. The V gene end was trimmed by 3 bases and the J gene end by 6 bases; junction bases not matched to a gene: 8. The CDR3 contains 16 residues. CDR3 DNA sequence: TGTGCCAGCAGTGAAAATCCCGGGACAGCTAATTCACCCCTCCACTTT. Translating it yields CASSENPGTANSPLHF.

This sequence joins TRBV6-6 and TRBJ1-1; unclear D gene. Germline V gene lookup returns CDR1 MNHNY and CDR2 SVGAGI (reference sequence). This CDR3 contains 11 residues. V was shortened by 6 bases and J by 8 bases, with 10 bases between the two germline ends. The CDR3: CASSQKSEAFF. The CDR3 DNA reads TGTGCCAGCAGCCAGAAGTCGGAAGCTTTCTTT.

The CDR3 here is CASSVRGAALETQYF. The CDR3 DNA sequence: TGTGCCAGCAGCGTCCGGGGGGCCGCTCTGGAGACCCAGTACTTC. V is TRBV9 and J is TRBJ2-5; weak D call: TRBD2 (7 bases). With 2 bases removed from V and 5 bases from J, the gap between germline ends came to 16 bases. The CDR3 consists of 15 residues. In germline, CDR1 is SGDLS, CDR2 YYNGEE.

The gene calls are TRBV7-2 and TRBJ1-2, with unresolved D. The germline V gene encodes CDR1 SGHTA and CDR2 FQGNSA. This CDR3 has 14 residues. Trimming cost V 5 bases and J 1 base, with 11 bases left between them. The CDR3 protein is CASSPGTNNYGYTF. CDR3 in DNA: TGTGCCAGCAGCCCAGGAACAAATAACTATGGCTACACCTTC.

V gene TRBV13 combines with J gene TRBJ2-2, with 7 bases that match TRBD1. CDR1 is PRHDT and CDR2 is FYEKMQ in the germline V gene (reference sequence). The length of the CDR3 is 15 residues. V shed 2 bases, J shed 4 bases, and the junction held 4 bases outside the gene matches. This chain's CDR3 is CASSLPGTVTGELFF. CDR3 bases: TGTGCCAGCAGCTTACCCGGGACAGTCACCGGGGAGCTGTTTTTT.

CDR3 in amino acids: CASLTGTGQGSYEQYF. The CDR3 DNA reads TGTGCCAGCTTAACCGGGACGGGACAGGGGTCCTACGAGCAGTACTTC. This chain links TRBV18 with TRBJ2-7; 10 nucleotides line up with TRBD1. Germline V gene lookup returns CDR1 KGHSH and CDR2 LQKENI. The V and J ends lost 7 bases and 1 base, in that order; junction bases with no gene match: 10. CDR3 length: 16 amino acids.

The J gene is TRBJ2-5, the V gene TRBV15; D remains unclear. Trimming stripped 1 base from V and 5 bases from J, with 5 bases between. The CDR3 is made up of 12 amino acids. The V gene's germline CDR1 is LNHNV and CDR2 YYDKDF (reference sequence). The CDR3 protein is CATSRGAETQYF. CDR3 nucleotide sequence: TGTGCCACCAGCAGAGGCGCGGAGACCCAGTACTTC. Full variable domain (outside the CDR3, taken from reference TRBV15 and TRBJ2-5): DAMVIQNPRYQVTQFGKPVTLSCSQTLNHNVMYWYQQKSSQAPKLLFHYYDKDFNNEADTPDNFQSRRPNTSFCFLDIRSPGLGDTAMYLCATSRGAETQYFGPGTRLLVL.

The V call is TRBV5-6, the J call TRBJ1-1; possible D gene TRBD1, 5 bases. The CDR3 covers 14 residues. Germline CDR1 and CDR2: SGHDT and YYEEEE. V lost 4 bases and J 0 bases, leaving 10 bases between the germline ends. This CDR3 reads CASSGRGLNTEAFF. The CDR3 bases are TGTGCCAGCAGCGGTCGGGGGTTGAACACTGAAGCTTTCTTT.

This sequence joins TRBV15 and TRBJ1-1, with no clear D. This CDR3 is 12 amino acids long. Germline V gene sequence: CDR1 LNHNV, CDR2 YYDKDF (reference sequence). V shed 0 bases and J shed 5 bases, with 4 bases lying between them. The CDR3 loop reads CATSRETTEAFF. The DNA for the CDR3 is TGTGCCACCAGCAGAGAGACTACTGAAGCTTTCTTT.

The V call is TRBV10-2, the J call TRBJ2-5; TRBD1 agrees at 10 bases. V shed 2 bases, J shed 5 bases, and the junction held 5 bases outside the gene matches. This CDR3 is 15 amino acids long. Germline assignment: CDR1 WSHSY and CDR2 SAAADI. The CDR3 is CASSEGTGDVETQYF. In DNA form, the CDR3 reads TGCGCCAGCAGTGAGGGGACAGGGGATGTGGAGACCCAGTACTTC.

The V gene is TRBV18, the J gene TRBJ2-7; D is perhaps TRBD1 (5 bases). Germline V lookup: CDR1 KGHSH, CDR2 LQKENI. Trimming cost V 2 bases and J 0 bases, with 11 bases left between them. The CDR3 sequence is 15 residues long. The CDR3 is CASSPFEQVSYEQYF. The CDR3, as DNA: TGTGCCAGCTCACCATTTGAACAGGTCTCCTACGAGCAGTACTTC.

The chain employs TRBV5-6 and TRBJ1-1; possible D gene TRBD1, 6 bases. Trimming cost V 4 bases and J 5 bases, with 15 bases left between them. This CDR3 contains 14 residues. The germline V gene has CDR1 SGHDT and CDR2 YYEEEE. The CDR3 nucleotides are TGTGCCAGCAGCGTAACAGGGCCAGGAACTGAAGCTTTCTTT. Residues: CASSVTGPGTEAFF.

The chain has TRBV29-1 and TRBJ1-4; 7 bases are a match to TRBD1. V lost 5 bases and J lost 10; bases outside the gene matches: 10. CDR3 size: 13 residues. Germline CDR1 reads SQVTM; CDR2 reads ANQGSEA. The CDR3 nucleotides read TGCAGCGTTAGAGGGGGCATCTCGGGAAAACTGTTTTTT. This codes for CSVRGGISGKLFF.

V usage is TRBV10-3 and J usage is TRBJ2-2; 10 bases match TRBD2. The CDR3 covers 15 residues. V lost 5 bases to trimming and J lost 6 bases; unmatched junction nucleotides: 6. Germline CDR1 and CDR2: ENHRY and SYGVKD. Here the CDR3 reads CAISRLAGDPGELFF. The CDR3 DNA reads as TGTGCCATCAGTAGGCTAGCGGGAGACCCCGGGGAGCTGTTTTTT.

The V call is TRBV18, the J call TRBJ1-5, with D possibly TRBD1 on 6 matching bases. Germline CDR1 KGHSH, CDR2 LQKENI. The V gene lost 3 bases and the J gene lost 5 bases, with 14 bases spanning the gap. The CDR3 runs to 15 residues. The CDR3 DNA reads TGTGCCAGCTCACCGGGACAAGCAACTTATCAGCCCCAGCATTTT. Its translation: CASSPGQATYQPQHF.

CDR3 nucleotide sequence: TGCGCCAGCAGTCGATTAGACAGGGAGACTGAAGCTTTCTTT. It specifies CASSRLDRETEAFF. The chain links TRBV23-1 to TRBJ1-1; 7 bases align to TRBD1. TRBV23-1 is assigned to the ORF class and has an uncertain function. The CDR3 runs to 14 residues. The ends lost 4 bases at V and 5 bases at J; junction bases unmatched: 7.

In DNA, the CDR3 is TGTGCCAGCAGCCAAGACGGGGACAGCTACAATGAGCAGTTCTTC. Translating it yields CASSQDGDSYNEQFF. This chain joins TRBV4-2 and TRBJ2-1; 7 bases fit TRBD1. Losses at the gene ends were 0 bases for V and 3 bases for J; bases not matched to a gene: 2. Germline assignment: CDR1 LGHNA and CDR2 YNFKEQ. The CDR3 is 15 residues long.

The chain employs TRBV5-1 and TRBJ2-7; 7 bases line up with TRBD1. Trimming cost V 0 bases and J 6 bases; bases outside gene matches: 0. The CDR3 consists of 12 residues. The V gene's germline CDR1 is SGHRS and CDR2 YFSETQ. The CDR3 nucleotides are TGCGCCAGCAGCTTGGACAGGGGCGAGCAGTACTTC. The encoded protein is CASSLDRGEQYF. The full variable domain, in which reference TRBV5-1 and TRBJ2-7 provide the parts outside the CDR3, is KAGVTQTPRYLIKTRGQQVTLSCSPISGHRSVSWYQQTPGQGLQFLFEYFSETQRNKGNFPGRFSGRQFSNSRSEMNVSTLELGDSALYLCASSLDRGEQYFGPGTRLTVT.